The next 6 T cell receptor beta chains were all read from a single sample in a study of cytomegalovirus exposure and HLA in healthy donors. Use of 60 Vbeta and 13 Jbeta primers characterized the PCR. Assay used: immunoSEQ multiplex PCR; TCRdb lists only in-frame clones, some missing. This sample lists 150,000 to 200,000 clones; its ten largest clones have 0.7% to 0.8%. The sequenced material came from PBMCs. These receptors all stem from a boy between 5 and 17 years old in good health and CMV-seronegative.

The V gene is TRBV6-5, the J gene TRBJ2-5, with TRBD2 matching over 7 bases. From germline, CDR1 is MNHEY and CDR2 SVGAGI. V lost 2 bases and J lost 5; bases outside the gene matches: 8. The CDR3 length is 15 residues. DNA for the CDR3: TGTGCCAGCAGTTACGGAGGCGGACTAGGGGAGACCCAGTACTTC. Its protein is CASSYGGGLGETQYF.

V usage is TRBV14 and J usage is TRBJ1-3; D gene uncertain. The CDR3 is 16 amino acids. The germline V gene encodes CDR1 SGHDN and CDR2 FVKESK. The V and J ends lost 2 bases and 0 bases respectively, with 11 bases between them. In nucleotides, the CDR3 is TGTGCCAGCAGCCAAAGCCCGTGGTACTCTGGAAACACCATATATTTT. Translating it yields CASSQSPWYSGNTIYF.

V and J are TRBV13 and TRBJ2-7; unclear D gene. Trimming took off 0 bases at V and 3 bases at J, with 6 bases between the two ends. CDR3 length: 13 amino acids. The germline CDR1 and CDR2 sequences are PRHDT and FYEKMQ (reference sequence). This CDR3 reads CASSLGSGYEQYF. CDR3 nucleotide sequence: TGTGCCAGCAGCTTAGGATCCGGCTACGAGCAGTACTTC.

V gene TRBV7-2 combines with J gene TRBJ2-7; D is uncertain. The germline V gene has CDR1 SGHTA and CDR2 FQGNSA. V was shortened by 2 bases and J by 5 bases, with 4 bases between the two germline ends. The CDR3 spans 11 residues. In DNA form, the CDR3 reads TGTGCCAGCAGCTTATATCACGAGCAGTACTTC. This sequence encodes CASSLYHEQYF.

The chain has TRBV5-6 and TRBJ1-1; D gene uncertain. This CDR3 region has 12 residues. In germline, CDR1 is SGHDT, CDR2 YYEEEE. V shed 6 bases and J shed 3 bases, with 9 bases lying between them. CDR3 sequence (DNA): TGTGCCAGCAAGAGTCGGGACACTGAAGCTTTCTTT. This sequence encodes CASKSRDTEAFF.

Written as DNA, the CDR3 is TGTGCCAGCAGCTTATTGGGCGGAACCACAGGGGTGCGTCAGACCCAGTACTTC. Amino acids: CASSLLGGTTGVRQTQYF. The J gene is TRBJ2-5, the V gene TRBV7-6; TRBD1 aligns across 7 bases. V dropped 2 bases and J dropped 6; count of bases not matched to a gene: 18. Germline lookup yields CDR1 SGHVS and CDR2 FNYEAQ. The CDR3 runs 18 residues.